Below are 6 T cell receptor beta chains sequenced from a single sample in a study of CD8 T cells in ankylosing spondylitis. TCRdb re-analysed the 5' RACE reads in MiXCR, keeping a single row per CDR3 protein. The table has about 33,000 distinct CDR3 sequences, around an eighth seen once. The sequenced sample was synovial fluid, either unsorted or a sorted T cell fraction (not recorded which). The receptor source for this set is a male donor with ankylosing spondylitis.

This clonotype came up a few times. The J gene is TRBJ1-6, the V gene TRBV20-1; D unclear. The CDR3 loop spans 15 amino acids. V was cut by 6 bases and J by 7 bases, with 19 bases left in between. Per germline, CDR1 DFQATT and CDR2 SNEGSKA (reference sequence). The CDR3 here is CSALPSGVENSPLHF. The CDR3 DNA reads TGCAGTGCCCTCCCCTCGGGAGTCGAAAATTCACCCCTCCACTTT.

The gene calls are TRBV6-2 or TRBV6-3 and TRBJ2-3; 11 bases map to TRBD2. Germline V gene sequence: CDR1 MNHEY, CDR2 SVGEGT. V lost 2 bases, J lost 4 bases, and 2 bases stayed unmatched. This CDR3 region has 15 residues. CDR3 nucleotides: TGTGCCAGCAGTTACGTAGCGGGAGGGGCAGATACGCAGTATTTT. This codes for CASSYVAGGADTQYF.

This clonotype has just a few counts. The chain has TRBV6-2 or TRBV6-3 and TRBJ1-2; D is undetermined. The CDR3 runs to 19 residues. V was cut by 0 bases and J by 3 bases, with 23 bases left in between. The germline V gene has CDR1 MNHEY and CDR2 SVGEGT. CDR3 nucleotides: TGTGCCAGCAGTTACTCCGGACCCACCGTCTTAGGGTACTACTATGGCTACACCTTC. Residues: CASSYSGPTVLGYYYGYTF.

The chain links TRBV5-6 to TRBJ2-1; D remains unclear. The CDR3 has 13 residues. The V gene lost 1 base and the J gene lost 8 bases, with 10 bases spanning the gap. Germline V CDR1 and CDR2: SGHDT, YYEEEE. CDR3 coding DNA: TGTGCCAGCAGCTTGTTGAACTCCCATGAGCAGTTCTTC. Protein sequence: CASSLLNSHEQFF.

J is TRBJ2-2 and V is TRBV12-3 or TRBV12-4; weak D call: TRBD2 (6 bases). V was cut by 6 bases and J by 0 bases, with 14 bases left in between. The CDR3 extends over 16 amino acids. In nucleotides, the CDR3 is TGTGCCAGCAGCTCCGGGGCTAGCGCGAACACCGGGGAGCTGTTTTTT. Translated: CASSSGASANTGELFF.

This clonotype was detected ten times or more. The chain is built from TRBV13 and TRBJ2-3; 7 nucleotides line up with TRBD2. The germline gives CDR1 PRHDT, CDR2 FYEKMQ (reference sequence). The V and J ends lost 4 bases and 5 bases, in that order; junction bases with no gene match: 12. This CDR3 comprises 16 residues. The CDR3 protein is CASSSPFGGRIDTQYF. In DNA form, the CDR3 reads TGTGCCAGCAGCTCCCCCTTTGGCGGGAGAATAGATACGCAGTATTTT.